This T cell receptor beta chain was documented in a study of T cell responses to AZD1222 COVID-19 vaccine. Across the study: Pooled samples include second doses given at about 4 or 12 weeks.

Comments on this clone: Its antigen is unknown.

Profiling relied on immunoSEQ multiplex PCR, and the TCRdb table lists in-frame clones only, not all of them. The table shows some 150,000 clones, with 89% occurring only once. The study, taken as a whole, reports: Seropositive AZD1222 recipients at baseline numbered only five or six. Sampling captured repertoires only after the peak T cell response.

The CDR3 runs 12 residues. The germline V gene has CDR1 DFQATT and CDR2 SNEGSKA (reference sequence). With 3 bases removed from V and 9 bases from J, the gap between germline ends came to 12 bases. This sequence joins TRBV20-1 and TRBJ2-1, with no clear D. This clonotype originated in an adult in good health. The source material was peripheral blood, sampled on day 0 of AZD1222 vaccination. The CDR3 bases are TGCAGTGCTAGTCATAGATACGGTGAGCAGTTCTTC. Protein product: CSASHRYGEQFF.